The T cell receptor beta chain described here comes from a study of vaccination effects on CD4 cells after COVID-19 (dated by TCRdb to between 2021 and 2024). Background on the whole study: Across the study, the median time from the second dose to post-vaccine sampling was 72 days (range 14 to 241). In the study, cultures from other donors were sequenced using the Oncomine TCR Beta short-read assay on an Illumina iSeq 100. In both COVID-19 convalescent patients and infection-naive vaccine recipients, the study compared SARS-CoV-2 spike-specific CD4+ TCR repertoires from before mRNA vaccination with those from after it. Altogether, 10 COVID-19 convalescent patients and several SARS-CoV-2-naive healthy vaccine recipients made up the full study.

The ViraFEST assay stimulated PBMC with viral peptide pools and then used TCR sequencing to identify antigen-specific CD4+ T cell clonotypes by expansion. After about 10 days of culture, CD4+ T cells were isolated with the EasySep CD4+ T cell isolation kit. Each participant received two doses of an mRNA SARS-CoV-2 vaccine, either BNT162b2 or mRNA-1273. Negative nucleocapsid antibody results before and after vaccination confirmed that the healthy vaccine recipients had no prior SARS-CoV-2 infection. About 1.8 million PBMC per well were cultured with approximately 10 ug/ml peptides in IMDM containing roughly 5% human AB serum, approximately 10 IU/ml IL-2 and gentamicin. Half of the culture medium was replaced with fresh IL-2-containing medium on days 3 and 7. Unless noted otherwise, every peptide stimulation condition was grown in triplicate wells. PBMC were separated from whole blood using Ficoll-Paque Plus gradient centrifugation and were then either cryopreserved at -140C or used fresh. Overlapping peptide pools spanned the spike proteins of SARS-CoV-2 and the common cold coronaviruses HCoV-NL63, HCoV-OC43 and HCoV-229E. The QIAamp micro DNA kit was used to extract genomic DNA from the cultured CD4+ T cells.

A word on this clone: Its antigen is currently not known. Qualities for individual bases were not recorded, and no much larger clone is one base off.

The CDR3 covers 14 residues, taking in both the cysteine and the phenylalanine. Here the CDR3 DNA is all that survives: 42 bases in frame from base 1. V is pruned by 7 bases and J by 5 bases, leaving 7 bases of the junction without a gene match. In the germline V gene, CDR1 corresponds to MNHEY and CDR2 to SVGAGI. What the authors observed across the whole study: The study was limited by a small number of convalescent patients, and early post-infection timepoints were lacking. Both infection-induced and vaccine-induced clones contracted markedly at late post-vaccination timepoints, which is consistent with waning T cell responses. In healthy vaccine recipients, vaccine-induced clones were almost all SARS-CoV-2 mono-reactive, with only 1 of 255 being cross-reactive with common cold coronaviruses.

Library prep was done by the immunoSEQ multiplex PCR assay. DNA from the CD4+ T cells that had been cultured and isolated underwent TCR beta CDR3 sequencing. The original methods were these. The analysis removed non-productive TCR sequences, trimmed reads to the CDR3 region, and retained only CDR3s that were 7 or more amino acids long. The MANAFEST web app was used to identify antigen-specific clonotypes by comparing expansion in peptide wells with expansion in reference cultures. To be called positive, a clone needed expansion at FDR<0.05 compared with the reference and with all other wells, an odds ratio greater than 5, and a frequency greater than 0.1% in two replicate wells. A clonotype was defined as cross-reactive if the clonotype was significantly expanded both in SARS-CoV-2 spike wells and in at least one common cold coronavirus spike condition. Levenshtein distance calculated with the stringdist R package was used to assess CDR3 similarity, and unrooted trees were constructed with ape in R 3.6.1. Sourced from immuneACCESS, this table was stored by TCRdb with only in-frame sequences that have V and J called. A share of the clones is absent; for the studies checked, an unresolved V gene accounts for under half, and the remainder has no known explanation. V, J and clone size derive from that table, while D and trimming were established from the DNA sequence. The sample records about 66,000 clones, roughly three quarters of which are singletons. The ten most abundant clones make up approximately 0.95% of the sample.

This TCR came from a human donor who received a COVID-19 vaccine. Here the chain combines TRBV6-5 and TRBJ2-3; TRBD1 agrees with 9 junctional bases. The source material was CD4+ T cells from PBMCs cultured with HCoV-OC43 spike peptides, sampled after COVID-19 vaccination. According to the study, the label for this sample's cell subset or site signals: HCoV-OC43 spike overlapping peptide pool stimulation. CDR3 protein: CASTVNRGQDTQYF. The DNA sequence is as follows: TGTGCCAGCACTGTAAACAGGGGGCAAGATACGCAGTATTTT.